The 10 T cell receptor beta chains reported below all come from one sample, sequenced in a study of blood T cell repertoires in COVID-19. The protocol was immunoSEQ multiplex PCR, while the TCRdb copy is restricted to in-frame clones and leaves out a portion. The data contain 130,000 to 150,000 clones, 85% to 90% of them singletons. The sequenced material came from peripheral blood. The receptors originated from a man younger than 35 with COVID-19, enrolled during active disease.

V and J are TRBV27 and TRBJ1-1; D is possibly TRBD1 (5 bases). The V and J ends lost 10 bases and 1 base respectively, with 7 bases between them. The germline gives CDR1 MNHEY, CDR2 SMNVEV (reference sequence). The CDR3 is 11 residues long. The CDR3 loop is CATTANTEAFF. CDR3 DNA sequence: TGTGCCACGACAGCGAACACTGAAGCTTTCTTT.

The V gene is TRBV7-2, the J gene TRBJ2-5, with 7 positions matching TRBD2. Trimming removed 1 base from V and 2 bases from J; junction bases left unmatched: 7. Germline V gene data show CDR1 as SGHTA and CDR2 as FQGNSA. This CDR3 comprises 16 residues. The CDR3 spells CASSLGQTSAQETQYF. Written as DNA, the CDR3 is TGTGCCAGCAGCTTAGGTCAAACTAGCGCACAAGAGACCCAGTACTTC.

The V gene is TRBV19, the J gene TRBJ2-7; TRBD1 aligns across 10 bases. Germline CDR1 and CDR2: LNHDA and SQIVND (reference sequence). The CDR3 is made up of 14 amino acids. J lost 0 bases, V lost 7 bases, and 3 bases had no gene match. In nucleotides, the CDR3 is TGTGCCAGTACCCGGACAGGGGGCTCCTACGAGCAGTACTTC. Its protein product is CASTRTGGSYEQYF.

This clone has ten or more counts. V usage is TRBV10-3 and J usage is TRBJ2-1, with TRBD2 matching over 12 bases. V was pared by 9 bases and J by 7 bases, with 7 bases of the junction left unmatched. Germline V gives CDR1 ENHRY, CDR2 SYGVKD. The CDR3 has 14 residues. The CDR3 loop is CAIRLAGEVNEQFF. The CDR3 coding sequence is TGTGCCATTCGACTAGCGGGAGAGGTGAATGAGCAGTTCTTC.

CDR3 nucleotides: TGCGCCAGCAGCCAAACGGCGGACGGGACTAGCACAGATACGCAGTATTTT. Translation gives CASSQTADGTSTDTQYF. The rearrangement links TRBV4-3 to TRBJ2-3; a possible D gene is TRBD2 (6 bases). Trimming stripped 2 bases from V and 0 bases from J, with 15 bases between. The CDR3 sequence is 17 residues long. The germline V gene has CDR1 LGHNA and CDR2 YSLEER.

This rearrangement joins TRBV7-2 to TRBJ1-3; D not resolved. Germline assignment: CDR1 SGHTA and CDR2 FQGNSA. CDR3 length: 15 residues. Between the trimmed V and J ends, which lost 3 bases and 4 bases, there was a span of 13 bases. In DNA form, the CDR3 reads TGTGCCAGCAGCTTGTACCGGGAGGACGGAAACACCATATATTTT. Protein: CASSLYREDGNTIYF.

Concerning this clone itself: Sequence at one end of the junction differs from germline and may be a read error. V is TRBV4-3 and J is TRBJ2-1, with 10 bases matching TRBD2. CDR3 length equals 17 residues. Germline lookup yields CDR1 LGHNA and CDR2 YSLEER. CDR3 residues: CASGQDKWTSGYNEQFF. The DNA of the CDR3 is TGCGCCAGCGGCCAAGATAAGTGGACTAGCGGTTACAATGAGCAGTTCTTC.

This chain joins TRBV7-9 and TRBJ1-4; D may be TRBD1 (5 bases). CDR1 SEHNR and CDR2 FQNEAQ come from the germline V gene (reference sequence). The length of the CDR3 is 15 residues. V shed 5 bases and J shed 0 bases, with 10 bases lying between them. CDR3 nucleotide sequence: TGTGCCAGCAGCGTAAGGGGTGCAACTAATGAAAAACTGTTTTTT. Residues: CASSVRGATNEKLFF.

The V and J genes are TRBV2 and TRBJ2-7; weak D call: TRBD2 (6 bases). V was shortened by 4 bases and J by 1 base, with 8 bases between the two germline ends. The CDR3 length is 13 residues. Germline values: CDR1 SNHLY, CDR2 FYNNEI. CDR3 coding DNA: TGTGCCAGCAGTGCCCGGGAGTCCTACGAGCAGTACTTC. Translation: CASSARESYEQYF. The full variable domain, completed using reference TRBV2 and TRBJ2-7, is EPEVTQTPSHQVTQMGQEVILRCVPISNHLYFYWYRQILGQKVEFLVSFYNNEISEKSEIFDDQFSVERPDGSNFTLKIRSTKLEDSAMYFCASSARESYEQYFGPGTRLTVT.

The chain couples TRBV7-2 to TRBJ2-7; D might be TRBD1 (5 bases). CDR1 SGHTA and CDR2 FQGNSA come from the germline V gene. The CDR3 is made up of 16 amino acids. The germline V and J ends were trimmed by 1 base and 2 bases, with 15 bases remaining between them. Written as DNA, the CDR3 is TGTGCCAGCAGCTTAGAGTCTGGGGCTTTAACCTACGAGCAGTACTTC. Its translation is CASSLESGALTYEQYF.